The rows below give T cell receptor beta chains drawn from one sample of a study of CD8 T cells in Susac syndrome. TCRdb re-derived calls from the immunoSEQ multiplex PCR reads in MiXCR, one entry per CDR3 protein. The table lists around 140,000 distinct CDR3 sequences, more than 85% of them singletons. The specimen sequenced was CD4+ T cells from PBMCs. All receptors derive from a human donor with Susac syndrome. CDR3s include the opening cysteine and the closing phenylalanine or tryptophan. D genes are given only for firm matches. Clone size appears in some rows only: once, few, many, or a class for an expanded clone.

j_gene	d_gene	abundance	v_gene	CDR3aa	CDR3nt
TRBJ2-1	.	.	TRBV6-4	CASSDSEEGEQFF	TGTGCCAGCAGTGACTCTGAAGAGGGAGAGCAGTTCTTC
TRBJ1-1	TRBD1	.	TRBV5-1	CASSTGQGLNTEAFF	TGCGCCAGCAGCACGGGACAGGGTTTGAACACTGAAGCTTTCTTT
TRBJ1-5	.	once	TRBV3-1	CASSQDRHSNQPQHF	TGTGCCAGCAGCCAAGATCGCCATAGCAATCAGCCCCAGCATTTT
TRBJ2-7	.	.	TRBV15	CQHQEVFTYEQYF	TGCCAACACCAGGAGGTGTTCACCTACGAGCAGTACTTC
TRBJ1-5	.	.	TRBV4-3	CASSQDGRGNQPQHF	TGCGCCAGCAGCCAAGATGGTCGGGGCAATCAGCCCCAGCATTTT
TRBJ1-6	.	.	TRBV5-1	CASSLNTPGVGNSPLHF	TGCGCCAGCAGCTTGAACACCCCGGGGGTCGGTAATTCACCCCTCCACTTT
TRBJ2-1	.	.	TRBV20-1	CSATRGRGHNEQFF	TGCAGTGCTACCCGAGGGAGAGGCCACAATGAGCAGTTCTTC
TRBJ1-2	.	.	TRBV20-1	CSASSGAYGYTF	TGCAGTGCTAGTTCAGGGGCCTATGGCTACACCTTC
TRBJ2-7	.	.	TRBV20-1	CSARDGRGASYEQYF	TGCAGTGCTAGAGATGGTCGGGGGGCCTCCTACGAGCAGTACTTC
TRBJ2-1	TRBD2	.	TRBV12-3/TRBV12-4	CASSLIVWAGGPHNEQFF	TGTGCCAGCAGTTTGATAGTGTGGGCGGGGGGGCCCCACAATGAGCAGTTCTTC
TRBJ1-2	.	once	TRBV9	CASSGTAYGYTF	TGTGCCAGCAGCGGGACAGCTTATGGCTACACCTTC
TRBJ2-5	.	.	TRBV20-1	CSAPDSNQETQYF	TGCAGTGCTCCCGACAGCAACCAAGAGACCCAGTACTTC
TRBJ2-5	TRBD2	once	TRBV29-1	CSLAGGAETQYF	TGCAGCCTAGCGGGGGGGGCAGAGACCCAGTACTTC
TRBJ1-6	.	.	TRBV7-3	CASSHDGRNSPLHF	TGTGCCAGCAGCCACGACGGTAGAAATTCACCCCTCCACTTT
TRBJ1-3	.	.	TRBV30	CAWSGDTGNTIYF	TGTGCCTGGAGTGGAGATACTGGAAACACCATATATTTT
TRBJ2-4	TRBD2	.	TRBV3-1	CASSQAGTSGLAKNIQYF	TGTGCCAGCAGCCAAGCGGGGACTAGCGGATTAGCCAAAAACATTCAGTACTTC
TRBJ2-7	.	.	TRBV4-2	CASSQDSGSRTYEQYF	TGTGCCAGCAGCCAAGATTCTGGCTCCCGCACCTACGAGCAGTACTTC
TRBJ2-1	TRBD1	.	TRBV20-1	CRIRGLGYNEQFF	TGCAGAATCAGGGGGCTAGGCTACAATGAGCAGTTCTTC
TRBJ2-5	.	.	TRBV9	CASSVNREGTQYF	TGTGCCAGCAGCGTAAACAGGGAGGGGACCCAGTACTTC